The T cell receptor (beta chain) under discussion was sequenced for a study of blood T cell repertoires in COVID-19. Study as a whole: Samples came from the United States, Italy and Spain, spanning acute and convalescent COVID-19. Nucleic acid was either cDNA or gDNA, and it came from T cells, B-cell-depleted T cells, or PBMCs.

Authors' processing steps: Amplification of reference gene primers provided the estimated nucleated cell counts. Sequencing was performed with immunoSEQ multiplex PCR; in TCRdb, only in-frame clones are kept and a portion is missing. The V and J calls and clone size were taken over from that table, and D and trimming were inferred from the DNA. The sample has about 98,000 clones, around nine tenths seen once; the top ten hold 4.5%. Germline lookup yields CDR1 SNHLY and CDR2 FYNNEI. There are 16 residues in the CDR3. The V and J ends lost 4 bases and 3 bases respectively, with 16 bases between them. The clonotype originates from a man between 65 and 79 years old with acute or convalescent COVID-19. The sample was peripheral blood. The gene calls are TRBV2 and TRBJ1-3; possible D gene TRBD1, 5 bases. This CDR3 is CASSAGGQGSGNTIYF. Written as DNA, the CDR3 is TGTGCCAGCAGTGCCGGAGGGCAGGGAAGTGGAAACACCATATATTTT.